These 5 T cell receptor beta chains came from one sample sequenced in a study of blood T cell repertoires in COVID-19. Repertoires were generated with immunoSEQ multiplex PCR, while TCRdb's copy carries only in-frame clones and drops some. The sample holds just over 150,000 clones, 92% seen once. Sequenced: peripheral blood. The receptors stem from a young man with COVID-19, enrolled during active disease.

The chain links TRBV5-5 to TRBJ2-3, with D possibly being TRBD2 (6 bases). The V gene's germline CDR1 is SGHKS and CDR2 YYEKEE (reference sequence). This CDR3 is 14 amino acids long. V shed 5 bases and J shed 0 bases, with 10 bases lying between them. CDR3 sequence (DNA): TGTGCCAGCAGTTATGCGGGAAGCACAGATACGCAGTATTTT. As protein: CASSYAGSTDTQYF.

The chain uses TRBV3-1 (or the pseudogene TRBV3-2) and TRBJ2-6; no clear D gene. Germline assignment: CDR1 LGHDT and CDR2 YNNKEL (reference sequence). This CDR3 spans 18 amino acids. Trimming stripped 3 bases from V and 0 bases from J, with 15 bases between. CDR3 sequence reads: CASSHRISGNSGANVLTF. The CDR3 DNA follows: TGTGCCAGCAGCCATCGAATCTCAGGAAACTCTGGGGCCAACGTCCTGACTTTC.

This clone was recorded only once. The chain couples TRBV28 to TRBJ2-7, with 8 bases lining up with TRBD1. The trim removed 7 bases at V and 2 bases at J, leaving 7 bases unmatched. Germline CDR1 and CDR2: MDHEN and SYDVKM. CDR3 length: 14 amino acids. CDR3 loop: CASTPGTGTYEQYF. The CDR3 nucleotides read TGTGCCAGCACCCCCGGGACAGGAACCTACGAGCAGTACTTC.

This clone appeared a single time. J is TRBJ2-3 and V is TRBV28; TRBD1 agrees at 8 bases. J gave up 3 bases and V 3 bases, and 8 bases lay outside the gene matches. This CDR3 is built from 16 residues. Per the germline V gene, CDR1 is MDHEN and CDR2 is SYDVKM. The CDR3: CASSLVDRGSTDTQYF. CDR3 DNA sequence: TGTGCCAGCAGTTTGGTTGACAGGGGATCGACAGATACGCAGTATTTT.

The chain links TRBV19 to TRBJ1-3, with TRBD1 identical over 10 bases. The CDR3 spans 18 residues. With 5 bases clipped from V and 0 bases from J, the junction kept 10 bases outside the gene matches. Germline V gene sequence: CDR1 LNHDA, CDR2 SQIVND (reference sequence). The CDR3 reads CASSVYRDRGLSGNTIYF. The CDR3 nucleotides read TGTGCCAGTAGTGTTTACCGGGACAGGGGCCTCTCTGGAAACACCATATATTTT.